These T cell receptor beta chains were read from a single sample in a study of T cells in localized non-small cell lung cancer. Sequencing was performed with immunoSEQ multiplex PCR; in TCRdb, only in-frame clones are kept and a portion is missing. Of tens of thousands of clones in the sample, roughly 87% were seen once. This specimen consisted of peripheral blood, obtained before any cancer treatment. Receptors were obtained from a male donor aged 60 or older with stage III squamous cell lung carcinoma. Each CDR3 is given with its conserved first and last residue. The order of the fields is D gene, clone size, V gene, J gene, CDR3 protein, CDR3 DNA. A D gene is named only where the DNA matches it firmly. The size entry is marked missing in some rows and otherwise reads once, few, many or a size class.

D gene: NA
clone size: NA
V gene: TRBV30
J gene: TRBJ2-7
CDR3 protein: CAWGRTARDEQYF
CDR3 DNA: TGTGCCTGGGGACGGACAGCGCGAGACGAGCAGTACTTC

D gene: TRBD1
clone size: few
V gene: TRBV9
J gene: TRBJ1-2
CDR3 protein: CASSPGTGASYGYTF
CDR3 DNA: TGTGCCAGCAGCCCTGGGACAGGGGCTTCCTATGGCTACACCTTC

D gene: NA
clone size: NA
V gene: TRBV2
J gene: TRBJ2-7
CDR3 protein: CASTRDFARTQYF
CDR3 DNA: TGTGCCAGCACCCGGGACTTCGCCCGGACGCAGTACTTC

D gene: NA
clone size: NA
V gene: TRBV30
J gene: TRBJ1-1
CDR3 protein: CAWSRAPGWNTEAFF
CDR3 DNA: TGTGCCTGGAGTAGGGCCCCTGGATGGAACACTGAAGCTTTCTTT

D gene: TRBD1
clone size: NA
V gene: TRBV9
J gene: TRBJ2-1
CDR3 protein: CASSPDGTGGNEQFF
CDR3 DNA: TGTGCCAGCAGCCCCGATGGGACAGGTGGGAATGAGCAGTTCTTC

D gene: NA
clone size: few
V gene: TRBV19
J gene: TRBJ1-1
CDR3 protein: CASRDKMNTEAFF
CDR3 DNA: TGTGCCAGTCGGGACAAAATGAACACTGAAGCTTTCTTT

D gene: TRBD2
clone size: NA
V gene: TRBV2
J gene: TRBJ2-3
CDR3 protein: CASKREIGPDTQYF
CDR3 DNA: TGTGCCAGCAAGCGGGAGATTGGACCAGATACGCAGTATTTT

D gene: TRBD2
clone size: few
V gene: TRBV27
J gene: TRBJ2-2
CDR3 protein: CASRRGTSGILAGELFF
CDR3 DNA: TGTGCCAGCAGAAGAGGGACTAGCGGGATCTTGGCCGGGGAGCTGTTTTTT

D gene: TRBD2
clone size: few
V gene: TRBV11-3
J gene: TRBJ2-2
CDR3 protein: CASSPGLENTGELFF
CDR3 DNA: TGTGCCAGCAGCCCGGGACTAGAGAACACCGGGGAGCTGTTTTTT

D gene: TRBD1
clone size: NA
V gene: TRBV2
J gene: TRBJ1-6
CDR3 protein: CASSEAGQYSPLHF
CDR3 DNA: TGTGCCAGCAGTGAGGCGGGACAGTATTCACCCCTCCACTTT

D gene: TRBD1
clone size: NA
V gene: TRBV18
J gene: TRBJ1-1
CDR3 protein: CASSPWAGGMNTEAFF
CDR3 DNA: TGTGCCAGCTCACCATGGGCAGGGGGGATGAACACTGAAGCTTTCTTT

D gene: NA
clone size: NA
V gene: TRBV25-1
J gene: TRBJ2-5
CDR3 protein: CASSGSTVYQETQYF
CDR3 DNA: TGTGCCAGCAGTGGGTCGACAGTTTACCAAGAGACCCAGTACTTC

D gene: NA
clone size: NA
V gene: TRBV15
J gene: TRBJ2-6
CDR3 protein: CATSRETGANVLTF
CDR3 DNA: TGTGCCACCAGCAGGGAGACTGGGGCCAACGTCCTGACTTTC

D gene: TRBD2
clone size: NA
V gene: TRBV29-1
J gene: TRBJ2-1
CDR3 protein: CSVGSAGGSYNEQFF
CDR3 DNA: TGCAGCGTCGGGTCAGCGGGAGGCTCCTACAATGAGCAGTTCTTC

D gene: TRBD1
clone size: NA
V gene: TRBV19
J gene: TRBJ1-5
CDR3 protein: CASMRDRDLNQPQHF
CDR3 DNA: TGTGCCAGTATGAGGGACAGGGATTTAAATCAGCCCCAGCATTTT

D gene: NA
clone size: NA
V gene: TRBV6-6
J gene: TRBJ1-3
CDR3 protein: CASRPDGGGRGNTIYF
CDR3 DNA: TGTGCCAGCAGGCCCGACGGCGGGGGGCGAGGAAACACCATATATTTT

D gene: NA
clone size: NA
V gene: TRBV5-1
J gene: TRBJ2-2
CDR3 protein: CASSLVLGGTGELFF
CDR3 DNA: TGCGCCAGCAGCTTGGTACTAGGGGGCACCGGGGAGCTGTTTTTT

D gene: NA
clone size: NA
V gene: TRBV11-1
J gene: TRBJ2-3
CDR3 protein: CASSLVGSGADTQYF
CDR3 DNA: TGTGCCAGCAGCTTAGTAGGGTCGGGGGCAGATACGCAGTATTTT

D gene: NA
clone size: NA
V gene: TRBV18
J gene: TRBJ1-1
CDR3 protein: CASSPPGRKNTEAFF
CDR3 DNA: TGTGCCAGCTCACCACCGGGACGGAAGAACACTGAAGCTTTCTTT

D gene: NA
clone size: NA
V gene: TRBV14
J gene: TRBJ2-5
CDR3 protein: CASSQGRRTKETQYF
CDR3 DNA: TGTGCCAGCAGCCAAGGGAGACGGACCAAAGAGACCCAGTACTTC

D gene: NA
clone size: NA
V gene: TRBV7-2
J gene: TRBJ2-3
CDR3 protein: CASSLVDTQYF
CDR3 DNA: TGTGCCAGCAGCTTAGTAGATACGCAGTATTTT

D gene: TRBD1
clone size: NA
V gene: TRBV7-6
J gene: TRBJ1-5
CDR3 protein: CASSNGQVISNQPQHF
CDR3 DNA: TGTGCCAGCAGCAACGGACAGGTAATTAGCAATCAGCCCCAGCATTTT

D gene: NA
clone size: NA
V gene: TRBV29-1
J gene: TRBJ1-1
CDR3 protein: CSDEQENTEAFF
CDR3 DNA: TGCAGCGATGAACAGGAAAACACTGAAGCTTTCTTT

D gene: NA
clone size: once
V gene: TRBV11-2
J gene: TRBJ2-6
CDR3 protein: CASSQQGSGANVLTF
CDR3 DNA: TGTGCCAGCAGCCAGCAGGGTTCCGGGGCCAACGTCCTGACTTTC

D gene: NA
clone size: once
V gene: TRBV4-1
J gene: TRBJ2-2
CDR3 protein: CASSLLVVNTGELFF
CDR3 DNA: TGCGCCAGCAGCCTACTCGTAGTGAACACCGGGGAGCTGTTTTTT

D gene: NA
clone size: NA
V gene: TRBV5-5
J gene: TRBJ1-1
CDR3 protein: CASSLGQGHTEAFF
CDR3 DNA: TGTGCCAGCAGCTTGGGGCAGGGTCACACTGAAGCTTTCTTT

D gene: NA
clone size: NA
V gene: TRBV5-4
J gene: TRBJ2-2
CDR3 protein: CASSLGYPGGGELFF
CDR3 DNA: TGTGCCAGCAGCTTAGGCTACCCTGGTGGCGGGGAGCTGTTTTTT

D gene: NA
clone size: NA
V gene: TRBV5-1
J gene: TRBJ1-1
CDR3 protein: CASSATTGNTEAFF
CDR3 DNA: TGCGCCAGCAGCGCCACGACAGGGAACACTGAAGCTTTCTTT

D gene: NA
clone size: NA
V gene: TRBV5-1
J gene: TRBJ2-5
CDR3 protein: CASGDPGGAGETQYF
CDR3 DNA: TGCGCCAGCGGGGACCCTGGAGGGGCCGGGGAGACCCAGTACTTC

D gene: NA
clone size: NA
V gene: TRBV18
J gene: TRBJ2-5
CDR3 protein: CASSPGQRDGETQYF
CDR3 DNA: TGTGCCAGCTCACCGGGGCAGAGGGATGGCGAGACCCAGTACTTC

D gene: NA
clone size: NA
V gene: TRBV11-2
J gene: TRBJ2-2
CDR3 protein: CASSLRQGMGTGELFF
CDR3 DNA: TGTGCCAGCAGCTTACGGCAGGGGATGGGGACCGGGGAGCTGTTTTTT

D gene: TRBD1
clone size: NA
V gene: TRBV7-8
J gene: TRBJ2-1
CDR3 protein: CASSLGRTGLKFF
CDR3 DNA: TGTGCCAGCAGCTTAGGTCGGACAGGGTTGAAGTTCTTC

D gene: TRBD2
clone size: NA
V gene: TRBV28
J gene: TRBJ2-1
CDR3 protein: CASSPGLAANEQFF
CDR3 DNA: TGTGCCAGCAGCCCGGGACTAGCGGCGAATGAGCAGTTCTTC

D gene: NA
clone size: NA
V gene: TRBV7-2
J gene: TRBJ1-2
CDR3 protein: CASSLVEGNYGYTF
CDR3 DNA: TGTGCCAGCAGCTTAGTTGAGGGAAACTATGGCTACACCTTC

D gene: NA
clone size: NA
V gene: TRBV21-1
J gene: TRBJ1-2
CDR3 protein: CASSKTRGANYGYTF
CDR3 DNA: TGTGCCAGCAGCAAAACAAGGGGAGCTAACTATGGCTACACCTTC

D gene: TRBD1
clone size: NA
V gene: TRBV5-6
J gene: TRBJ2-7
CDR3 protein: CASSLRDSSYEQYF
CDR3 DNA: TGTGCCAGCAGCCTCCGGGACAGCTCCTACGAGCAGTACTTC

D gene: NA
clone size: NA
V gene: TRBV12-5
J gene: TRBJ2-7
CDR3 protein: CASGLPPQGSHEQYF
CDR3 DNA: TGTGCTAGTGGTTTGCCGCCTCAGGGATCCCACGAGCAGTACTTC

D gene: TRBD2
clone size: NA
V gene: TRBV7-2
J gene: TRBJ2-7
CDR3 protein: CASSSLRLAPYEQYF
CDR3 DNA: TGTGCCAGCAGCTCCCTAAGACTAGCTCCCTACGAGCAGTACTTC

D gene: TRBD1
clone size: NA
V gene: TRBV6-5
J gene: TRBJ1-1
CDR3 protein: CASSYGDRGLNTEAFF
CDR3 DNA: TGTGCCAGCAGTTACGGGGACAGGGGTCTGAACACTGAAGCTTTCTTT

D gene: NA
clone size: NA
V gene: TRBV7-2
J gene: TRBJ1-1
CDR3 protein: CASSLGGIGVMAFF
CDR3 DNA: TGTGCCAGCAGCTTAGGAGGTATTGGGGTGATGGCTTTCTTT

D gene: TRBD1
clone size: NA
V gene: TRBV7-9
J gene: TRBJ2-3
CDR3 protein: CASSSQTGGWGTDTQYF
CDR3 DNA: TGTGCCAGCAGCTCCCAGACAGGGGGCTGGGGCACAGATACGCAGTATTTT